The 26 T cell receptor beta chains below come from one sample, sequenced in a study of cytomegalovirus exposure and HLA in healthy donors. 13 Jbeta primers and 60 Vbeta primers were used for the PCR. Libraries were prepared by immunoSEQ multiplex PCR; TCRdb keeps only in-frame clonotypes and omits some of them. This sample yields 100,000 to 150,000 clones, of which 75% to 85% are seen a single time; around 8.9% belongs to the top ten. Input material: PBMCs. The source is a man under 40 in good health and CMV-seropositive.

The chain employs TRBV5-1 and TRBJ2-5; TRBD2 aligns across 12 bases. In germline, CDR1 is SGHRS, CDR2 YFSETQ. V gave up 3 bases and J gave up 5 bases; unmatched junction bases: 11. CDR3 length: 17 amino acids. This CDR3 reads CASSWGSSGGAAETQYF. For the CDR3, the DNA is TGCGCCAGCAGCTGGGGGTCTAGCGGGGGGGCAGCGGAGACCCAGTACTTC. The entire variable domain, with the rest obtained from reference TRBV5-1 and TRBJ2-5, is as follows: KAGVTQTPRYLIKTRGQQVTLSCSPISGHRSVSWYQQTPGQGLQFLFEYFSETQRNKGNFPGRFSGRQFSNSRSEMNVSTLELGDSALYLCASSWGSSGGAAETQYFGPGTRLLVL.

The CDR3 DNA is TGTGCCAGCAGCCTAGGCGGAGCGGGGCAAGAGACCCAGTACTTC. Its translation: CASSLGGAGQETQYF. This chain connects TRBV9 to TRBJ2-5, with 7 bases matching TRBD2. The germline V gene has CDR1 SGDLS and CDR2 YYNGEE. The V segment lost 4 bases and the J segment 2 bases; nucleotides outside the gene matches: 8. The CDR3 spans 15 residues.

This rearrangement joins TRBV27 to TRBJ2-7; D is perhaps TRBD1 (6 bases). Germline V gene sequence: CDR1 MNHEY, CDR2 SMNVEV (reference sequence). This CDR3 has 14 residues. V was pared by 8 bases and J by 2 bases, with 16 bases between. The chain's CDR3 is CASSPQGSPYEQYF. CDR3 nucleotide sequence: TGTGCCAGCTCCCCCCAGGGGAGCCCCTACGAGCAGTACTTC.

In DNA form, the CDR3 reads TGCGCCAGCAGCTACACAGGGACGAACACCGGGGAGCTGTTTTTT. It specifies CASSYTGTNTGELFF. The J gene is TRBJ2-2, the V gene TRBV5-1, with D perhaps matching TRBD1 (6 bases). Trimming took 3 bases from V and 0 from J, leaving 9 bases between them. Germline lookup yields CDR1 SGHRS and CDR2 YFSETQ. The CDR3 contains 15 residues.

The J gene is TRBJ1-5, the V gene TRBV6-5; 9 bases line up with TRBD1. This CDR3 has 15 amino acids. With 6 bases clipped from V and 5 bases from J, the junction kept 8 bases outside the gene matches. CDR1 is MNHEY, CDR2 SVGAGI, per germline. The CDR3 protein is CASRGGTGWDQPQHF. DNA for the CDR3: TGTGCCAGCAGGGGTGGGACAGGGTGGGATCAGCCCCAGCATTTT.

The chain recombines TRBV9 with TRBJ1-2, with D unclear. The CDR3 covers 13 residues. Trimming left V 3 bases short and J 7 bases short, with 13 bases between. Germline CDR1 is SGDLS and CDR2 is YYNGEE. Here the CDR3 reads CASSEGLGSGYTF. The CDR3 region has the DNA TGTGCCAGCAGCGAAGGACTGGGAAGTGGCTACACCTTC.

This chain uses TRBV9 with TRBJ1-1; D unresolved. The V gene lost 4 bases and the J gene lost 1 base, with 8 bases spanning the gap. The germline V gene encodes CDR1 SGDLS and CDR2 YYNGEE. CDR3 length equals 13 residues. The CDR3 sequence: CASSLYGNTEAFF. The CDR3 DNA is TGTGCCAGCAGCCTCTACGGGAACACTGAAGCTTTCTTT.

This rearrangement joins TRBV27 to TRBJ1-1; weak D call: TRBD1 (5 bases). The CDR3 consists of 14 residues. Germline V lookup: CDR1 MNHEY, CDR2 SMNVEV (reference sequence). The V end lost 7 bases, the J end lost 1 base, and 13 bases lay between the germline ends. This chain's CDR3 is CASTLGGGNTEAFF. DNA for the CDR3: TGTGCCAGCACCCTGGGGGGAGGGAACACTGAAGCTTTCTTT.

The gene calls are TRBV9 and TRBJ2-5; D might be TRBD1 (5 bases). Near its end, the DNA agrees better with TRBJ2-7, so the J call may be wrong. Germline CDR1 SGDLS, CDR2 YYNGEE. The CDR3 has 16 amino acids. The CDR3 DNA is TGTGCCAGCAGCGATTCACAACAGGTACCCTCTTACGAGCAGTACTTC. It is translated as CASSDSQQVPSYEQYF.

V is TRBV7-3 and J is TRBJ2-3, with 7 bases matching TRBD1. The CDR3 runs to 16 residues. The germline V gene encodes CDR1 SGHTA and CDR2 FQGTGA. After removal of 1 base from V and 2 bases from J, the junction contained 6 bases not matched to a gene. The CDR3 nucleotides read TGTGCCAGCAGCTTAAACTCGGGACAGCTCACAGATACGCAGTATTTT. Translation gives CASSLNSGQLTDTQYF. Filled out from reference TRBV7-3 and TRBJ2-3, the complete variable domain reads GAGVSQTPSNKVTEKGKYVELRCDPISGHTALYWYRQSLGQGPEFLIYFQGTGAADDSGLPNDRFFAVRPEGSVSTLKIQRTERGDSAVYLCASSLNSGQLTDTQYFGPGTRLTVL.

In its sample, this clone was seen once. CDR3 DNA sequence: TGTGCCAGCGAGAGGACTGCTTACGAGCAGTACTTC. Protein product: CASERTAYEQYF. This chain joins TRBV6-1 and TRBJ2-7; a weak D match, TRBD2 (5 bases). Trimming pared 8 bases from V and 4 bases from J, leaving 12 bases between. Per the germline V gene, CDR1 is MNHNS and CDR2 is SASEGT. The CDR3 loop spans 12 amino acids.

This clone was seen once. The chain is built from TRBV7-9 and TRBJ1-2; D is unresolved. The CDR3 contains 14 residues. V shed 5 bases and J shed 5 bases, with 15 bases lying between them. CDR1 SEHNR and CDR2 FQNEAQ come from the germline V gene (reference sequence). CDR3 in amino acids: CASSPNSRGYGYTF. The CDR3 nucleotides read TGTGCCAGCAGCCCAAATTCTAGAGGATATGGCTACACCTTC.

The J gene is TRBJ1-1, the V gene TRBV6-1, with 7 bases that match TRBD1. Per the germline V gene, CDR1 is MNHNS and CDR2 is SASEGT. With 3 bases clipped from V and 5 bases from J, the junction kept 3 bases outside the gene matches. This CDR3 spans 13 amino acids. The CDR3 reads CASSDTGVTEAFF. The CDR3 DNA reads as TGTGCCAGCAGTGATACAGGGGTGACTGAAGCTTTCTTT.

This chain joins TRBV2 and TRBJ1-4; 8 bases line up with TRBD1. The junction had 7 bases not matched to a gene; V was cut back by 6 bases and J by 7 bases. Looked up from germline, CDR1 is SNHLY and CDR2 is FYNNEI. This CDR3 has 14 residues. CDR3 coding DNA: TGTGCCAGCAGCCCAGGACAGGGTCGTGAAAAACTGTTTTTT. It yields the protein CASSPGQGREKLFF. The entire variable domain, with the rest obtained from reference TRBV2 and TRBJ1-4, is as follows: EPEVTQTPSHQVTQMGQEVILRCVPISNHLYFYWYRQILGQKVEFLVSFYNNEISEKSEIFDDQFSVERPDGSNFTLKIRSTKLEDSAMYFCASSPGQGREKLFFGSGTQLSVL.

This sequence joins TRBV5-1 and TRBJ2-5, with a tentative D call TRBD2 (6 bases). This CDR3 is built from 18 residues. V dropped 0 bases and J dropped 6 bases, with 24 bases sitting between them. Germline V lookup: CDR1 SGHRS, CDR2 YFSETQ. The chain's CDR3 is CASSLVGGAPASGKTQYF. In nucleotides, the CDR3 is TGCGCCAGCAGCTTGGTTGGCGGGGCCCCCGCGTCGGGAAAGACCCAGTACTTC.

The chain uses TRBV5-1 and TRBJ2-5; D is possibly TRBD2 (6 bases). The CDR3 is 14 residues long. Trimming shortened V by 2 bases and J by 3 bases, and 11 bases separated the two germline ends. Germline V lookup: CDR1 SGHRS, CDR2 YFSETQ. CDR3 sequence: CASSFDGGKETQYF. CDR3 bases: TGCGCCAGCAGCTTCGACGGGGGTAAAGAGACCCAGTACTTC.

The chain couples TRBV11-3 to TRBJ1-5, with D maybe TRBD1 (5 bases). CDR1 SGHNT and CDR2 YENEEA come from the germline V gene. Trimming took 0 bases from V and 2 from J, leaving 20 bases between them. The CDR3 extends over 19 amino acids. Here the CDR3 DNA reads TGTGCCAGCAGCTTAGACCCGGTGTTTTTCGACAGTTGCAATCAGCCCCAGCATTTT. This gives the protein CASSLDPVFFDSCNQPQHF.

The chain joins TRBV6-1 to TRBJ1-6, with 7 bases matching TRBD1. Germline values: CDR1 MNHNS, CDR2 SASEGT. J gave up 3 bases and V 1 base, and 9 bases lay outside the gene matches. The CDR3 is 18 residues long. The CDR3 reads CASSEDRGLNFYNSPLHF. The DNA of the CDR3 is TGTGCCAGCAGTGAAGACAGGGGCCTTAATTTCTATAATTCACCCCTCCACTTT.

This chain connects TRBV13 to TRBJ2-3, with D possibly being TRBD1 (6 bases). V lost 2 bases and J 4 bases, leaving 13 bases between the germline ends. Germline V CDR1 and CDR2: PRHDT, FYEKMQ (reference sequence). The CDR3 is 15 amino acids. CDR3 region: CASSLSPGVADTQYF. The CDR3 nucleotides read TGTGCCAGCAGCTTATCTCCAGGGGTAGCAGATACGCAGTATTTT.

The rearrangement uses TRBV4-2 and TRBJ2-2, with TRBD2 as a possible D gene (5 bases). V was cut by 1 base and J by 7 bases, with 10 bases left in between. Germline CDR1 and CDR2: LGHNA and YNFKEQ. The CDR3 spans 14 residues. In DNA, the CDR3 is TGTGCCAGCAGCCAAGGCGCGGGCGGCGGGGAGCTGTTTTTT. This codes for CASSQGAGGGELFF.

The rearrangement joins TRBV7-7 to TRBJ2-1, with TRBD2 identical over 9 bases. Germline V gene sequence: CDR1 SSHAT, CDR2 FNYEAQ (reference sequence). The CDR3 has 15 amino acids. Trimming at V came to 1 base and at J to 8 bases, leaving 6 bases not matched to a gene. The DNA for the CDR3 is TGTGCCAGCAGCTTAGGCGGCGGGGGGGCTGATGAGCAGTTCTTC. Encoded protein: CASSLGGGGADEQFF.

The chain joins TRBV5-1 to TRBJ2-7; 11 bases line up with TRBD2. Unmatched junction bases numbered 10, after V lost 5 bases and J lost 3 bases. The germline V gene has CDR1 SGHRS and CDR2 YFSETQ. The CDR3 is 16 residues long. CDR3 DNA sequence: TGCGCCAGCAGACCTGGACTAGCGGGTACACGCTACGAGCAGTACTTC. Translating it yields CASRPGLAGTRYEQYF.

The chain has TRBV28 and TRBJ2-5; 12 bases fit TRBD2. V trimming: 2 bases; J trimming: 4 bases; junction bases outside the gene matches: 5. The CDR3 runs 16 residues. Germline V CDR1 and CDR2: MDHEN, SYDVKM. The CDR3 DNA reads TGTGCCAGCAGTTTAGACACTAGCGGGGGGCGAGAGACCCAGTACTTC. This translates into CASSLDTSGGRETQYF.

V and J are TRBV18 and TRBJ2-7, with TRBD1 matching over 9 bases. The CDR3 is 14 residues long. Trimming cost V 5 bases and J 3 bases; bases outside gene matches: 5. Germline lookup yields CDR1 KGHSH and CDR2 LQKENI. The CDR3 DNA sequence: TGTGCCAGCTCAACAGGGGGCAACAACTACGAGCAGTACTTC. It specifies CASSTGGNNYEQYF.

V is TRBV4-1 and J is TRBJ1-4; TRBD1 aligns across 9 bases. Germline assignment: CDR1 MGHRA and CDR2 YSYEKL. V lost 0 bases, J lost 5 bases, and 7 bases stayed unmatched. This CDR3 spans 17 amino acids. The CDR3 DNA follows: TGCGCCAGCAGCCAAGAGTCCGCCGGGACAGGGAATGAAAAACTGTTTTTT. This codes for CASSQESAGTGNEKLFF.

The genes are TRBV19 and TRBJ2-5; 10 nucleotides agree with TRBD2. The length of the CDR3 is 17 residues. V lost 6 bases and J lost 0; bases outside the gene matches: 10. Germline V gene sequence: CDR1 LNHDA, CDR2 SQIVND (reference sequence). The DNA of the CDR3 is TGTGCCAGTAGCCCCATTGTTAGCGGGAGGTACCAAGAGACCCAGTACTTC. Encoded protein: CASSPIVSGRYQETQYF.